A single sample is the source of the 18 T cell receptor beta chains below, sequenced in a study of blood T cell repertoires in COVID-19 (dated by TCRdb to about 2020). Receptor amplification or capture employed the immunoSEQ multiplex PCR assay. TCRdb took over this immuneACCESS table, retaining in-frame rearrangements with V and J assigned. Such tables are incomplete; in checked studies, under half of the missing clones stem from an unresolved V gene, and the remainder is unexplained. The sample yields about 300,000 clones; roughly 89% were counted once. Of the sample, less than 3% falls within the top ten clones. Sequencing input: PBMCs or T cells enriched from blood (not recorded which). These receptors all stem from a woman between 50 and 59 years old who had been exposed to COVID-19.

This clone appeared a few times. The chain uses TRBV3-1 (or the pseudogene TRBV3-2) and TRBJ1-2; D may be TRBD1 (5 bases). There are 17 residues in the CDR3. V dropped 1 base and J dropped 8 bases, with 23 bases sitting between them. The germline V gene encodes CDR1 LGHDT and CDR2 YNNKEL (reference sequence). The CDR3 nucleotides are TGTGCCAGCAGCCAAGGAACGGGGGTTAACGGCAGGGACGGCTACACCTTC. It yields the protein CASSQGTGVNGRDGYTF.

The genes are TRBV15 and TRBJ1-3; a possible D gene is TRBD1 (5 bases). Germline CDR1 reads LNHNV; CDR2 reads YYDKDF (reference sequence). The CDR3 contains 15 residues. V was cut by 7 bases and J by 0 bases, with 13 bases left in between. This chain's CDR3 is CATNPGDFSGNTIYF. The CDR3 coding sequence is TGTGCCACCAACCCCGGGGACTTCTCTGGAAACACCATATATTTT. The full variable domain, in which reference TRBV15 and TRBJ1-3 provide the parts outside the CDR3, is DAMVIQNPRYQVTQFGKPVTLSCSQTLNHNVMYWYQQKSSQAPKLLFHYYDKDFNNEADTPDNFQSRRPNTSFCFLDIRSPGLGDTAMYLCATNPGDFSGNTIYFGEGSWLTVV.

This clone was observed a handful of times. This sequence joins TRBV11-2 and TRBJ2-1; possibly TRBD1 for D (6 bases). V dropped 1 base and J dropped 6 bases, with 10 bases sitting between them. Germline CDR1 SGHAT, CDR2 FQNNGV. The CDR3 is made up of 14 amino acids. This CDR3 is CASSLAGEPNEQFF. In nucleotides, the CDR3 is TGTGCCAGCAGCTTAGCAGGGGAACCCAATGAGCAGTTCTTC. Complete variable domain (other parts from reference TRBV11-2 and TRBJ2-1): EAGVAQSPRYKIIEKRQSVAFWCNPISGHATLYWYQQILGQGPKLLIQFQNNGVVDDSQLPKDRFSAERLKGVDSTLKIQPAKLEDSAVYLCASSLAGEPNEQFFGPGTRLTVL.

The chain uses TRBV5-1 and TRBJ2-7; D is possibly TRBD2 (5 bases). Between the trimmed V and J ends, which lost 0 bases and 3 bases, there was a span of 13 bases. The CDR3 extends over 15 amino acids. CDR1 and CDR2 (germline): SGHRS, YFSETQ. In nucleotides, the CDR3 is TGCGCCAGCAGCTTGGCCTCAGGACTGAACTACGAGCAGTACTTC. This codes for CASSLASGLNYEQYF.

This clone was picked up one time. The genes are TRBV7-2 and TRBJ1-4; 7 bases map to TRBD1. V trimming: 2 bases; J trimming: 7 bases; junction bases outside the gene matches: 19. CDR3 length: 19 amino acids. Germline V gene sequence: CDR1 SGHTA, CDR2 FQGNSA. DNA of the CDR3: TGTGCCAGCAGCTTAAGCCCGGGTAGGGGGCGAGGGGTTGGTGAAAAACTGTTTTTT. Translated: CASSLSPGRGRGVGEKLFF.

This rearrangement joins TRBV6-5 to TRBJ2-6; perhaps TRBD1 as D (6 bases). CDR1 and CDR2 from the germline V gene are MNHEY and SVGAGI. This CDR3 has 15 residues. V was trimmed by 7 bases and J by 0 bases, leaving 10 bases between them. CDR3 DNA: TGTGCCAGCACCACACAGGGCTCTGGGGCCAACGTCCTGACTTTC. This codes for CASTTQGSGANVLTF.

This clone was observed a single time. The gene calls are TRBV4-1 and TRBJ2-2, with TRBD2 as a possible D gene (6 bases). Germline V gene lookup returns CDR1 MGHRA and CDR2 YSYEKL. V lost 0 bases and J lost 5, with 13 bases in between. The CDR3 covers 16 residues. The CDR3 loop is CASSQDPGVLTGELFF. In nucleotides, the CDR3 is TGCGCCAGCAGCCAAGACCCGGGGGTTTTAACCGGGGAGCTGTTTTTT.

The chain couples TRBV4-1 to TRBJ2-5, with no clear D. The V end lost 1 base, the J end lost 2 bases, and 11 bases lay between the germline ends. The V gene's germline CDR1 is MGHRA and CDR2 YSYEKL. The CDR3 contains 15 residues. The chain's CDR3 is CASSQARAVQETQYF. The CDR3 DNA reads TGCGCCAGCAGCCAAGCAAGAGCCGTTCAAGAGACCCAGTACTTC.

V usage is TRBV24-1 and J usage is TRBJ1-2, with D unclear. The CDR3 extends over 11 amino acids. Trimming took 5 bases from V and 7 from J, leaving 7 bases between them. CDR1 and CDR2 (germline): KGHDR, SFDVKD. The CDR3 region has the DNA TGTGCCACCAGTGGGGCCGCTGGCTACACCTTC. Translation: CATSGAAGYTF.

This clone has just a few counts. The chain is built from TRBV29-1 and TRBJ1-1; tentative D call: TRBD1 (5 bases). V was shortened by 8 bases and J by 5 bases, with 12 bases between the two germline ends. CDR1 is SQVTM, CDR2 ANQGSEA, per germline. The CDR3 is made up of 11 amino acids. DNA of the CDR3: TGCAGCACCTGGGGGGGGACTGAAGCTTTCTTT. It encodes CSTWGGTEAFF.

The chain joins TRBV2 to TRBJ2-3; TRBD2 agrees at 11 bases. Germline CDR1 reads SNHLY; CDR2 reads FYNNEI. V was pared by 3 bases and J by 6 bases, with 8 bases of the junction left unmatched. The CDR3 is 16 residues long. Written as DNA, the CDR3 is TGTGCCAGCAGTGACCTGACTAGCGGGGTCGAGGATACGCAGTATTTT. Residues: CASSDLTSGVEDTQYF.

The chain links TRBV4-1 to TRBJ1-5, with 8 bases aligning to TRBD1. The germline CDR1 and CDR2 sequences are MGHRA and YSYEKL. The CDR3 loop spans 14 amino acids. V dropped 2 bases and J dropped 6; count of bases not matched to a gene: 3. As DNA, the CDR3 is TGCGCCAGCAGCCAAACGACAGGGGTTCAGCCCCAGCATTTT. Encoded protein: CASSQTTGVQPQHF.

The chain is built from TRBV27 and TRBJ1-6, with D possibly matching TRBD1 (6 bases). The germline V gene encodes CDR1 MNHEY and CDR2 SMNVEV (reference sequence). The CDR3 runs to 13 residues. V was pared by 3 bases and J by 8 bases, with 8 bases between. As DNA, the CDR3 is TGTGCCAGCAGTTTCTACAGGGATTCACCCCTCCACTTT. Protein: CASSFYRDSPLHF.

The rearrangement joins TRBV7-9 to TRBJ2-1; 13 positions agree with TRBD2. CDR1 is SEHNR, CDR2 FQNEAQ, per germline (reference sequence). CDR3 length: 15 amino acids. Germline trimming cut 3 bases from V and 9 bases from J; bases unmatched to any gene: 5. The CDR3 loop is CASSFTSGGASEQFF. For the CDR3, the DNA is TGTGCCAGCAGCTTTACTAGCGGGGGGGCGTCTGAGCAGTTCTTC. Complete variable domain (other parts from reference TRBV7-9 and TRBJ2-1): DTGVSQNPRHKITKRGQNVTFRCDPISEHNRLYWYRQTLGQGPEFLTYFQNEAQLEKSRLLSDRFSAERPKGSFSTLEIQRTEQGDSAMYLCASSFTSGGASEQFFGPGTRLTVL.

The V call is TRBV5-4, the J call TRBJ1-2, with 7 bases identical to TRBD1. This CDR3 region has 14 residues. Germline V lookup: CDR1 SGHNT, CDR2 YYREEE (reference sequence). The V segment lost 3 bases and the J segment 5 bases; nucleotides outside the gene matches: 7. CDR3 bases: TGTGCCAGCAGCTCATGGGACAGAAAATATGGCTACACCTTC. Its translation is CASSSWDRKYGYTF.

This clone has a single count. The gene calls are TRBV12-2 and TRBJ1-2; whether TRBD1, the table's D call, matches the DNA was not checked. TRBV12-2 is a recognized pseudogene. This CDR3 region has 18 residues. The CDR3 loop is CASRLASCAGTGFYGYTF. The CDR3 DNA is TGTGCAAGTCGCTTAGCGTCCTGTGCCGGGACAGGCTTCTATGGCTACACCTTC.

In the case of this clone: Other DNA variants within this sample encode the same CDR3. This chain links TRBV4-2 with TRBJ2-1; 9 nucleotides line up with TRBD2. CDR1 and CDR2 (germline): LGHNA, YNFKEQ. J gave up 2 bases and V 3 bases, and 2 bases lay outside the gene matches. The CDR3 is made up of 15 amino acids. Here the CDR3 DNA reads TGTGCCAGCAGCCAGGGCGGGGGGGCCTACAATGAGCAGTTCTTC. Translating gives CASSQGGGAYNEQFF.

This clone was seen a single time. This sequence joins TRBV30 and TRBJ1-5; 10 bases line up with TRBD1. The germline gives CDR1 GTSNPN, CDR2 SVGIG (reference sequence). CDR3 size: 16 residues. J lost 0 bases, V lost 5 bases, and 7 bases had no gene match. The CDR3 spells CAWSRDRGSSNQPQHF. The CDR3 DNA is TGTGCCTGGTCCCGGGACAGGGGCTCTAGCAATCAGCCCCAGCATTTT.